This TCR beta chain is from a study of blood T cell repertoires in COVID-19. Study in general: The study drew acute and convalescent COVID-19 samples from the United States, Italy and Spain. Sources were T cells, B-cell-depleted T cells, or PBMCs; the material itself was cDNA or gDNA.

CDR3 length equals 16 residues. Trimming pared 3 bases from V and 4 bases from J, leaving 19 bases between. CDR1 and CDR2 (germline): SGHAT, FQNNGV. In the original processing: The assay estimated nucleated cells by amplifying reference gene primers. Sequenced by immunoSEQ multiplex PCR; TCRdb stores in-frame clones only, minus some. Clonal size and the V and J genes are those of that table, whereas D and trimming came from the DNA. The sample has 270,000 or so clones, about four fifths seen once. Input material: peripheral blood. The clonotype comes from a woman aged 55 to 70 with active or convalescent COVID-19. The chain is built from TRBV11-2 and TRBJ2-7, with a weak D call TRBD2 (7 bases). The chain's CDR3 is CASSFTRGQGEYEQYF. In nucleotides, the CDR3 is TGTGCCAGCAGCTTTACGCGGGGGCAGGGCGAATACGAGCAGTACTTC.